This entry concerns a single TCR beta chain. No antigen is known for it. This specimen belongs to a study of cytomegalovirus exposure and HLA in healthy donors. Study results and limitations: The later analysis indicated that the majority of CMV-associated TCR beta chains appeared HLA-restricted.

The PCR made use of 60 Vbeta and 13 Jbeta primers. Sequencing used immunoSEQ multiplex PCR; TCRdb keeps in-frame clones, though not all of them. Of 180,000 or so clones listed, around a tenth are singletons. This CDR3 is 15 amino acids long. Germline assignment: CDR1 MNHEY and CDR2 SVGAGI. The V end was cut by 6 bases, the J end by 1 base, with 13 bases between. The chain recombines TRBV6-5 with TRBJ2-1; possibly TRBD2 for D (5 bases). This sequence originates from a woman in her thirties in good health and CMV-seropositive. Sequences were obtained from PBMCs. CDR3 nucleotides: TGTGCCAGCAGAACTGCTCGGACTTCCTACAATGAGCAGTTCTTC. It encodes CASRTARTSYNEQFF.